This T cell receptor (beta chain) was observed in a study of blood T cells in healthy people across ages. Alongside a J-beta primer mix, a sample-barcoded 5' primer served in a second PCR lasting about 7 to 12 cycles. TCRdb reprocessed the 5' RACE reads with MiXCR, giving one entry per CDR3 protein. The repertoire holds 950,000 to 1,200,000 distinct CDR3 sequences, with roughly two fifths as singletons. Between the trimmed V and J ends, which lost 7 bases and 3 bases, there was a span of 15 bases. The germline V gene has CDR1 LGHNT and CDR2 FRNRAP. This CDR3 has 14 amino acids. This sequence was found in a man aged 18 to 35 in good health. The sample was blood. The chain is built from TRBV12-5 and TRBJ1-1, with D hard to call. The CDR3: CASATGRSDTEAFF. The CDR3 DNA reads TGTGCTAGTGCCACGGGCAGATCTGACACTGAAGCTTTCTTT.